This T cell receptor beta chain was recorded in a study of blood T cell repertoires in COVID-19. About the study: Italy, Spain and the United States were the sources of the convalescent and acute COVID-19 samples. Sources were T cells, B-cell-depleted T cells, or PBMCs; the material itself was cDNA or gDNA.

Germline V gives CDR1 SEHNR, CDR2 FQNEAQ (reference sequence). This CDR3 has 11 residues. Deletions cut 5 bases from V and 10 bases from J, with 9 bases between. How the authors handled the data: For nucleated cells, counts were estimated from reference gene primer amplification. The data were produced by immunoSEQ multiplex PCR, yet TCRdb's version contains in-frame clones alone and is incomplete. Clone size and the V and J calls come from that table; the DNA yielded D and trimming. Of about 120,000 clones in the sample, 85% are singletons; the top ten hold approximately 11%. This chain uses TRBV7-9 with TRBJ2-1; D is unclear. The clonotype comes from an elderly man with acute or convalescent COVID-19. The sample taken for sequencing was peripheral blood. In DNA form, the CDR3 reads TGTGCCAGCAGCCTTGCGTTCGAGCAGTTCTTC. Protein sequence: CASSLAFEQFF.